The text below deals with one T cell receptor beta chain. The target antigen is unknown. These data belong to a study of shared clonotypes between healthy human individuals. Study-level results: In this cohort, only blood was sampled, and tissue repertoires likely differ.

The CDR3 is made up of 16 amino acids. V lost 2 bases, J lost 4 bases, and 4 bases stayed unmatched. Germline-derived CDR1 and CDR2 are WSHSY and SAAADI. Measured with immunoSEQ multiplex PCR; TCRdb has only the in-frame clones, and not every one. The data contain 490,000 or so clones, around 80% of them singletons. The V gene is TRBV10-2, the J gene TRBJ2-1; 11 bases map to TRBD2. Specimen: PBMCs. This clonotype was sampled from a woman aged 40 to 50 in good health. Some clones in this sample may be carry-over from other donors' samples. The CDR3 loop is CASSETSGGAYNEQFF. The CDR3 DNA sequence: TGCGCCAGCAGTGAGACTAGCGGGGGAGCTTACAATGAGCAGTTCTTC.